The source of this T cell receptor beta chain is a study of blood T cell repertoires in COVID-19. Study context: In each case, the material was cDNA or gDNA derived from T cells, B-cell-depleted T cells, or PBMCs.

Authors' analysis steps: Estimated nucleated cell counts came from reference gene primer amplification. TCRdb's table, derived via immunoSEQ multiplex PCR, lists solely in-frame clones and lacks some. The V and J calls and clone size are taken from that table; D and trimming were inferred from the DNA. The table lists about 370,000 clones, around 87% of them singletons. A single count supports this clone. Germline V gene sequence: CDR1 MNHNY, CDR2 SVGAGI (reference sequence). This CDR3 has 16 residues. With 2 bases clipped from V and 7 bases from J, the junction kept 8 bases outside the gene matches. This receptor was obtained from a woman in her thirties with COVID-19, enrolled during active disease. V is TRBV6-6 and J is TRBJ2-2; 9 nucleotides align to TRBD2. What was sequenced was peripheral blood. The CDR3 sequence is CASSYRGGLAGGELFF. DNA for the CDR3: TGTGCCAGCAGTTACCGGGGGGGACTAGCAGGCGGGGAGCTGTTTTTT.